The 21 T cell receptor beta chains listed next were all sequenced from one sample in a study of PD-L1 blockade in urothelial cancer. Assay: immunoSEQ multiplex PCR; the TCRdb copy retains only in-frame clones and omits some. In the table there are approximately 91,000 clones, around four fifths of which are singletons. The time point is: peripheral blood 6 weeks after treatment start. The input for sequencing was PBMCs, taken around atezolizumab (anti-PD-L1) treatment. These receptors all stem from a man aged 70 or older with urothelial cancer.

The V and J genes are TRBV5-5 and TRBJ2-2, with D possibly being TRBD1 (5 bases). The CDR3 runs to 15 residues. V lost 6 bases and J 6 bases, leaving 18 bases between the germline ends. CDR1 is SGHKS and CDR2 is YYEKEE in the germline V gene (reference sequence). In DNA form, the CDR3 reads TGTGCCAGCACCAGCTTTCAGGGTTTCGCCGGGGAGCTGTTTTTT. It yields the protein CASTSFQGFAGELFF.

The V and J genes are TRBV29-1 and TRBJ2-1, with D possibly being TRBD2 (5 bases). The CDR3 runs to 13 residues. CDR1 is SQVTM, CDR2 ANQGSEA, per germline. Trimming pared 4 bases from V and 0 bases from J, leaving 7 bases between. The CDR3 nucleotides read TGCAGCGTTGGTCGGGGCTCCTACAATGAGCAGTTCTTC. It encodes CSVGRGSYNEQFF.

The chain links TRBV30 to TRBJ2-3; maybe TRBD2 (6 bases). This CDR3 is 14 amino acids long. Germline CDR1 reads GTSNPN; CDR2 reads SVGIG (reference sequence). The V end lost 1 base, the J end lost 4 bases, and 12 bases lay between the germline ends. The CDR3 here is CAWSETSYADTQYF. As DNA, the CDR3 is TGTGCCTGGAGTGAAACTAGCTACGCAGATACGCAGTATTTT.

The rearrangement links TRBV7-2 to TRBJ1-3; D call uncertain. V dropped 1 base and J dropped 0 bases, with 10 bases sitting between them. The CDR3 runs 16 residues. Germline CDR1 and CDR2: SGHTA and FQGNSA. The CDR3 loop reads CASSLGSVNSGNTIYF. Written as DNA, the CDR3 is TGTGCCAGCAGCTTAGGGAGTGTGAACTCTGGAAACACCATATATTTT.

This clone was observed a handful of times. The chain recombines TRBV6-6 with TRBJ1-3, with a possible D match to TRBD1 (5 bases). The germline V gene has CDR1 MNHNY and CDR2 SVGAGI (reference sequence). Trimming left V 10 bases short and J 0 bases short, with 13 bases between. The CDR3 contains 14 residues. CDR3 DNA: TGTGCCACCCGGGACGGGGGCTCTGGAAACACCATATATTTT. Its translation is CATRDGGSGNTIYF.

This rearrangement joins TRBV18 to TRBJ2-5; 7 nucleotides agree with TRBD1. With V trimmed by 4 bases and J by 1 base, 6 bases remained unmatched. The germline CDR1 and CDR2 sequences are KGHSH and LQKENI. The CDR3 is 15 amino acids. In DNA, the CDR3 is TGTGCCAGCTCACTGGACAGGACCGTCCAAGAGACCCAGTACTTC. It codes for CASSLDRTVQETQYF.

The chain couples TRBV7-9 to TRBJ2-1; maybe TRBD1 (5 bases). The germline CDR1 and CDR2 sequences are SEHNR and FQNEAQ (reference sequence). Trimming took off 1 base at V and 9 bases at J, with 10 bases between the two ends. The CDR3 runs 13 residues. CDR3 DNA sequence: TGTGCCAGCAGCTTAGGGGGCATCCGTGAGCAGTTCTTC. Encoded protein: CASSLGGIREQFF.

This clone was observed a handful of times. This chain connects TRBV6-4 to TRBJ1-1; 7 positions match TRBD1. Germline trimming cut 10 bases from V and 3 bases from J; bases unmatched to any gene: 5. Germline V gene sequence: CDR1 MRHNA, CDR2 SNTAGT. This CDR3 has 12 amino acids. CDR3 region: CATGQRYTEAFF. CDR3 in DNA: TGTGCCACGGGACAGAGATACACTGAAGCTTTCTTT.

The gene calls are TRBV6-6 and TRBJ1-1; D uncertain. V lost 0 bases and J 5 bases, leaving 10 bases between the germline ends. This CDR3 is built from 14 residues. CDR1 is MNHNY and CDR2 is SVGAGI in the germline V gene (reference sequence). CDR3 sequence reads: CASSYSPSGTEAFF. The DNA for the CDR3 is TGTGCCAGCAGTTACTCCCCCTCCGGGACTGAAGCTTTCTTT.

This chain links TRBV18 with TRBJ1-1, with D tentatively TRBD1 (5 bases). The CDR3 consists of 13 residues. CDR1 KGHSH and CDR2 LQKENI come from the germline V gene. V lost 6 bases and J lost 3, with 11 bases in between. The CDR3 here is CASSPSGYTEAFF. Here the CDR3 DNA reads TGTGCCAGCTCGCCGTCAGGGTACACTGAAGCTTTCTTT.

On this clone: At one boundary the junction diverges from the germline segment, which might be a read error. Other DNA sequences of this sample code for an identical CDR3. V is TRBV30 and J is TRBJ2-6, with 7 bases lining up with TRBD1. Germline lookup yields CDR1 GTSNPN and CDR2 SVGIG (reference sequence). This CDR3 spans 16 amino acids. In DNA, the CDR3 is TGTGCCTGGAGGGACAGGTTTCTCTCTGGGGCCAACGTCTTGACTTTC. It encodes CAWRDRFLSGANVLTF.

The chain is built from TRBV5-6 and TRBJ1-2; a possible D gene is TRBD1 (5 bases). The CDR3 length is 13 residues. Germline CDR1 SGHDT, CDR2 YYEEEE. Trimming took off 1 base at V and 6 bases at J, with 10 bases between the two ends. CDR3 sequence reads: CASSLRTSHGYTF. CDR3 DNA: TGTGCCAGCAGCTTGCGGACATCCCATGGCTACACCTTC.

The chain has TRBV7-2 and TRBJ2-7, with D perhaps matching TRBD1 (6 bases). V was trimmed by 4 bases and J by 7 bases, leaving 26 bases between them. This CDR3 is 17 amino acids long. Germline V gene data show CDR1 as SGHTA and CDR2 as FQGNSA. The CDR3 reads CASSSPSGVAAGLEQYF. The CDR3 nucleotides are TGTGCCAGCAGCTCCCCGTCAGGGGTAGCCGCTGGGTTGGAGCAGTACTTC.

The genes are TRBV4-1 and TRBJ1-2; 7 bases align to TRBD1. CDR3 length: 19 residues. V shed 0 bases and J 0 bases; nucleotides not matched to a gene: 13. Germline V gene lookup returns CDR1 MGHRA and CDR2 YSYEKL. CDR3 sequence (DNA): TGCGCCAGCAGCCAAGATAAATCTTTCTCGACAGGGACTAACTATGGCTACACCTTC. As protein: CASSQDKSFSTGTNYGYTF.

The chain is built from TRBV6-6 and TRBJ1-5; D is uncertain. Per the germline V gene, CDR1 is MNHNY and CDR2 is SVGAGI (reference sequence). Trimming took 5 bases from V and 0 from J, leaving 8 bases between them. This CDR3 spans 14 amino acids. This chain's CDR3 is CASSTSDSNQPQHF. The CDR3 nucleotides read TGTGCCAGCAGTACGTCAGATAGCAATCAGCCCCAGCATTTT.

The J gene is TRBJ2-3, the V gene TRBV7-9, with a weak D call TRBD2 (7 bases). Trimming removed 8 bases from V and 13 bases from J, with 16 bases in between. The CDR3 is 11 amino acids. From germline, CDR1 is SEHNR and CDR2 FQNEAQ (reference sequence). CDR3: CASSEGGREYF. CDR3 in DNA: TGTGCCAGCTCGGAGGGGGGGCGAGAGTATTTT.

The chain carries TRBV7-3 and TRBJ2-6; 7 bases align to TRBD1. Trimming removed 8 bases from V and 6 bases from J; junction bases left unmatched: 7. Germline V CDR1 and CDR2: SGHTA, FQGTGA. CDR3 length: 14 amino acids. CDR3 in DNA: TGTGCCAGCCGGGACAGCGGCCAGGCCAACGTCCTGACTTTC. It encodes CASRDSGQANVLTF. The entire variable domain, with the rest obtained from reference TRBV7-3 and TRBJ2-6, is as follows: GAGVSQTPSNKVTEKGKYVELRCDPISGHTALYWYRQSLGQGPEFLIYFQGTGAADDSGLPNDRFFAVRPEGSVSTLKIQRTERGDSAVYLCASRDSGQANVLTFGAGSRLTVL.

The gene calls are TRBV7-9 and TRBJ1-2, with unresolved D. Per the germline V gene, CDR1 is SEHNR and CDR2 is FQNEAQ (reference sequence). The CDR3 totals 14 residues. V was shortened by 3 bases and J by 4 bases, with 12 bases between the two germline ends. The CDR3: CASSFGPGIYGYTF. In DNA, the CDR3 is TGTGCCAGCAGCTTTGGCCCCGGGATCTATGGCTACACCTTC.

This chain uses TRBV18 with TRBJ2-3; 9 bases are shared with TRBD1. Germline CDR1 KGHSH, CDR2 LQKENI. The CDR3 runs to 13 residues. The ends lost 5 bases at V and 5 bases at J; junction bases unmatched: 2. The CDR3 coding sequence is TGTGCCAGCTCAACAGGGGGCATAGATACGCAGTATTTT. It encodes CASSTGGIDTQYF.

The chain recombines TRBV7-2 with TRBJ1-1; tentatively, D is TRBD1 (6 bases). Germline V gene lookup returns CDR1 SGHTA and CDR2 FQGNSA. The CDR3 runs to 16 residues. Trimming pared 3 bases from V and 4 bases from J, leaving 18 bases between. The DNA for the CDR3 is TGTGCCAGCAGCTTGTCGAGCACGGGAGGGGGCACTGAAGCTTTCTTT. This sequence encodes CASSLSSTGGGTEAFF.

The rearrangement uses TRBV15 and TRBJ1-4, with 7 nucleotides matching TRBD1. Looked up from germline, CDR1 is LNHNV and CDR2 is YYDKDF (reference sequence). The CDR3 consists of 15 residues. V was pared by 0 bases and J by 8 bases, with 6 bases of the junction left unmatched. CDR3 bases: TGTGCCACCAGCAGAGATGGAAGGACAGGAGAAAAACTGTTTTTT. Its protein product is CATSRDGRTGEKLFF.